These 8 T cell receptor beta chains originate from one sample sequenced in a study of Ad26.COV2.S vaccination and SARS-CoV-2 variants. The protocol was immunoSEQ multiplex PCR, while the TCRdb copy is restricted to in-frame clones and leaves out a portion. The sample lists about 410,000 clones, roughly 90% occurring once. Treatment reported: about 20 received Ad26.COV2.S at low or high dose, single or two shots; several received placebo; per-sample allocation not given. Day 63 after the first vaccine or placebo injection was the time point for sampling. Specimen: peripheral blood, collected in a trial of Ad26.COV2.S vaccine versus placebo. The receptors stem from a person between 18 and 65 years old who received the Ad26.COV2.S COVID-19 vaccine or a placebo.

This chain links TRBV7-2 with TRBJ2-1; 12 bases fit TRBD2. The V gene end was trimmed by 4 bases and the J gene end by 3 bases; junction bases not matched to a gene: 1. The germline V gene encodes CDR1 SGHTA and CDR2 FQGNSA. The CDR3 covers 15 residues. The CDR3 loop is CASSSSGGGYNEQFF. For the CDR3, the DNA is TGTGCCAGCAGCTCTAGCGGGGGGGGCTACAATGAGCAGTTCTTC.

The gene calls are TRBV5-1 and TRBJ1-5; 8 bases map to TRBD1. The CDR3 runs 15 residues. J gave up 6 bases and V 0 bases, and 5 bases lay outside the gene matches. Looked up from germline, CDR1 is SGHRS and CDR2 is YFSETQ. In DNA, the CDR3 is TGCGCCAGCAGCTTGGCCCCAGGGGGCACTCAGCCCCAGCATTTT. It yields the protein CASSLAPGGTQPQHF.

CDR3 nucleotides: TGCGCCAGCAGCCCCCGGGACAGTTACAATGAGCAGTTCTTC. As protein: CASSPRDSYNEQFF. The chain is built from TRBV4-1 and TRBJ2-1, with 7 bases fitting TRBD1. After removal of 4 bases from V and 4 bases from J, the junction contained 4 bases not matched to a gene. Germline V gives CDR1 MGHRA, CDR2 YSYEKL. The CDR3 runs 14 residues.

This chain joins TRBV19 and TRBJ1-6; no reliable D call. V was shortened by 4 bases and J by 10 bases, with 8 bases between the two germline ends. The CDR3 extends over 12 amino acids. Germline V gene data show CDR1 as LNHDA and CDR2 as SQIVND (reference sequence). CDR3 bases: TGTGCCAGTAGTACAAACTGGTCACCCCTCCACTTT. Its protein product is CASSTNWSPLHF. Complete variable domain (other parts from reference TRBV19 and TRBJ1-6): DGGITQSPKYLFRKEGQNVTLSCEQNLNHDAMYWYRQDPGQGLRLIYYSQIVNDFQKGDIAEGYSVSREKKESFPLTVTSAQKNPTAFYLCASSTNWSPLHFGNGTRLTVT.

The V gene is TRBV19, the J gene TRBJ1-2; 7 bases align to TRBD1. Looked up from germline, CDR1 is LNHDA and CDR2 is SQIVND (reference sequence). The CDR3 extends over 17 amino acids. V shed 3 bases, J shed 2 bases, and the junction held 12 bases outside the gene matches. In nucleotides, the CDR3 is TGTGCCAGTAGTATCGCAGGGGGGTGGGACAAGAACTATGGCTACACCTTC. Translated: CASSIAGGWDKNYGYTF.

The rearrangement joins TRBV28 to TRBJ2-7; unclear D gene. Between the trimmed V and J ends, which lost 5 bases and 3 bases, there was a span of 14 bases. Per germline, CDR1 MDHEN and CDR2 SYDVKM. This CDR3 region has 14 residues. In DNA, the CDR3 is TGTGCCAGCAGTCCACCCGGGTTCCTCTACGAGCAGTACTTC. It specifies CASSPPGFLYEQYF. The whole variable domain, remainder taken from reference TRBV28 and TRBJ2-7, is DVKVTQSSRYLVKRTGEKVFLECVQDMDHENMFWYRQDPGLGLRLIYFSYDVKMKEKGDIPEGYSVSREKKERFSLILESASTNQTSMYLCASSPPGFLYEQYFGPGTRLTVT.

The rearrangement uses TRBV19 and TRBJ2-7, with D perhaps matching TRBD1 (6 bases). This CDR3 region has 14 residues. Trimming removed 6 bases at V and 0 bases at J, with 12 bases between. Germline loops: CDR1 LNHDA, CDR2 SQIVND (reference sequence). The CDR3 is CASSPRGSSYEQYF. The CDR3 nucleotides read TGTGCCAGTAGCCCCAGGGGAAGCTCCTACGAGCAGTACTTC.

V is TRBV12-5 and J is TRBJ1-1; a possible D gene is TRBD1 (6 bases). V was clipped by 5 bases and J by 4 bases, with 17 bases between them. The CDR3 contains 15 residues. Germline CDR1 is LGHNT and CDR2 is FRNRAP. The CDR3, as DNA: TGTGCTAGTGGTCCGGGGGCGGGGATGGGCACTGAAGCTTTCTTT. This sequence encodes CASGPGAGMGTEAFF. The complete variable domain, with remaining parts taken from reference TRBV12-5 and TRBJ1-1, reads DARVTQTPRHKVTEMGQEVTMRCQPILGHNTVFWYRQTMMQGLELLAYFRNRAPLDDSGMPKDRFSAEMPDATLATLKIQPSEPRDSAVYFCASGPGAGMGTEAFFGQGTRLTVV.